Presented here are 30 T cell receptor beta chains from one specimen sequenced in a study of blood T cell repertoires in COVID-19. Some clones are missing from TCRdb's copy, which holds only in-frame ones; the method was immunoSEQ multiplex PCR. The table includes about 52,000 clones, nearly 90% detected once. Sequenced material: peripheral blood. These receptor sequences come from a man older than 75 with active or convalescent COVID-19.

This clone was observed once. V gene TRBV5-1 combines with J gene TRBJ2-7; TRBD2 aligns across 8 bases. This CDR3 comprises 14 residues. The germline V gene has CDR1 SGHRS and CDR2 YFSETQ. V dropped 4 bases and J dropped 6; count of bases not matched to a gene: 9. Here the CDR3 DNA reads TGCGCCAGCAGCGTGACTAGCGCGAGGCCCGAGCAGTACTTC. Translated, it gives CASSVTSARPEQYF.

The rearrangement links TRBV10-3 to TRBJ2-7; a weak D match, TRBD1 (6 bases). The V and J ends lost 7 bases and 1 base respectively, with 14 bases between them. The CDR3 contains 14 residues. CDR1 ENHRY and CDR2 SYGVKD come from the germline V gene. CDR3 in DNA: TGTGCCATCAACCCCGGACAGATTTCCTACGAGCAGTACTTC. This codes for CAINPGQISYEQYF.

The chain recombines TRBV4-1 with TRBJ2-5, with 12 bases fitting TRBD2. Germline V gene sequence: CDR1 MGHRA, CDR2 YSYEKL. This CDR3 comprises 17 residues. The ends lost 4 bases at V and 6 bases at J; junction bases unmatched: 12. The CDR3 DNA is TGCGCCAGCAGCCCCGGACTAGCGGGGCCGGCAGTTAAGACCCAGTACTTC. It codes for CASSPGLAGPAVKTQYF.

This chain connects TRBV27 to TRBJ2-1, with D unclear. In germline, CDR1 is MNHEY, CDR2 SMNVEV (reference sequence). The CDR3 runs 13 residues. Trimming removed 6 bases from V and 3 bases from J, with 9 bases in between. The CDR3 sequence is CASSQIIYNEQFF. The DNA of the CDR3 is TGTGCCAGCAGCCAGATCATCTACAATGAGCAGTTCTTC.

The chain joins TRBV19 to TRBJ1-6; TRBD1 matches at 9 bases. Per germline, CDR1 LNHDA and CDR2 SQIVND (reference sequence). This CDR3 has 15 amino acids. V gave up 6 bases and J gave up 9 bases; unmatched junction bases: 9. In DNA form, the CDR3 reads TGTGCCAGTAGGACCGGGACAGGGATCGGTTCACCCCTCCACTTT. Protein sequence: CASRTGTGIGSPLHF.

The CDR3 DNA reads as TGTGCCAGCAGCCCCTCGGGGGGCCTGGCCAAAAACATTCAGTACTTC. Translated: CASSPSGGLAKNIQYF. The chain recombines TRBV28 with TRBJ2-4; maybe TRBD2 (7 bases). V gave up 6 bases and J gave up 1 base, with 16 bases separating them. This CDR3 has 16 residues. The germline gives CDR1 MDHEN, CDR2 SYDVKM.

The chain joins TRBV12-2 to TRBJ2-1; TRBD1 is taken as the D call from the table, unchecked against the DNA. TRBV12-2 is an annotated pseudogene. This CDR3 is 13 amino acids long. CDR3 protein: CASRSSRGNEQFF. The CDR3 DNA follows: TGTGCAAGTCGCTCCTCCAGGGGGAATGAGCAGTTCTTC.

Regarding this clone: At one boundary the junction diverges from the germline segment, which might be a read error. This CDR3 is also generated by other DNA sequences in the sample. V usage is TRBV4-2 and J usage is TRBJ2-7; possibly TRBD2 for D (6 bases). The germline CDR1 and CDR2 sequences are LGHNA and YNFKEQ. The CDR3 is 17 amino acids. In DNA, the CDR3 is TGTGCCAGCAGCCAAGCTAGCGAGGGCCGGTTCTCCTATGAGCAGTACTTC. Amino acids: CASSQASEGRFSYEQYF.

The J gene is TRBJ2-3, the V gene TRBV6-5; the match to TRBD2 covers 9 bases. This CDR3 is built from 15 residues. CDR1 MNHEY and CDR2 SVGAGI come from the germline V gene. J was trimmed by 10 bases and V by 7 bases; bases with no gene match: 15. The CDR3 spells CASTWTLAGEGSQYF. CDR3 nucleotide sequence: TGTGCCAGCACCTGGACCTTAGCGGGAGAAGGGTCGCAGTATTTT.

The chain uses TRBV5-4 and TRBJ2-7, with 12 bases identical to TRBD1. This CDR3 has 15 residues. Losses at the gene ends were 4 bases for V and 2 bases for J; bases not matched to a gene: 4. In germline, CDR1 is SGHNT, CDR2 YYREEE (reference sequence). In DNA, the CDR3 is TGTGCCAGCAGCCCGGGACAGGGGGCAACCTACGAGCAGTACTTC. This sequence encodes CASSPGQGATYEQYF.

The chain uses TRBV7-2 and TRBJ1-5; a possible D gene is TRBD1 (5 bases). Trimming took off 5 bases at V and 4 bases at J, with 15 bases between the two ends. This CDR3 contains 15 residues. Per germline, CDR1 SGHTA and CDR2 FQGNSA. The CDR3 loop reads CASSGVGAGNQPQHF. The CDR3 DNA sequence: TGTGCCAGCAGCGGGGTTGGGGCAGGTAATCAGCCCCAGCATTTT.

J is TRBJ2-1 and V is TRBV7-9, with 7 nucleotides matching TRBD1. Trimming at V came to 5 bases and at J to 3 bases, leaving 7 bases not matched to a gene. The CDR3 spans 15 residues. Germline lookup yields CDR1 SEHNR and CDR2 FQNEAQ (reference sequence). The CDR3 DNA reads TGTGCCAGCAGCCTCCGGACAGGCCTCTACAATGAGCAGTTCTTC. This sequence encodes CASSLRTGLYNEQFF.

The J gene is TRBJ1-5, the V gene TRBV10-3; D not resolved. Looked up from germline, CDR1 is ENHRY and CDR2 is SYGVKD. The CDR3 spans 13 residues. Trimming pared 4 bases from V and 6 bases from J, leaving 10 bases between. CDR3 in amino acids: CAISAGEGQPQHF. DNA for the CDR3: TGTGCCATCAGTGCCGGGGAGGGTCAGCCCCAGCATTTT.

This chain links TRBV7-2 with TRBJ2-2, with D maybe TRBD2 (6 bases). Per germline, CDR1 SGHTA and CDR2 FQGNSA. This CDR3 has 16 residues. Deletions cut 4 bases from V and 0 bases from J, with 12 bases between. The CDR3 here is CASSSGGVANTGELFF. The DNA of the CDR3 is TGTGCCAGCAGCTCCGGCGGGGTGGCGAACACCGGGGAGCTGTTTTTT.

The gene calls are TRBV5-4 and TRBJ1-1; D call uncertain. Trimming removed 0 bases at V and 8 bases at J, with 17 bases between. Germline loops: CDR1 SGHNT, CDR2 YYREEE (reference sequence). This CDR3 spans 15 amino acids. CDR3 bases: TGTGCCAGCAGCTTGGGCGGGTCGGACCCTACGGAAGCTTTCTTT. Its translation: CASSLGGSDPTEAFF.

The chain combines TRBV7-9 with TRBJ2-1; D is perhaps TRBD2 (6 bases). Trimming took 2 bases from V and 8 from J, leaving 13 bases between them. The CDR3 has 14 residues. CDR1 and CDR2 from the germline V gene are SEHNR and FQNEAQ (reference sequence). CDR3 bases: TGTGCCAGCAGCTTAACGAATAGCGGTGATGAGCAGTTCTTC. Its translation: CASSLTNSGDEQFF.

The rearrangement links TRBV6-2 or TRBV6-3 to TRBJ2-2, with 7 bases fitting TRBD1. The CDR3 spans 15 residues. The germline V gene encodes CDR1 MNHEY and CDR2 SVGEGT. The trim removed 5 bases at V and 4 bases at J, leaving 7 bases unmatched. The CDR3 sequence is CASSQQGRGTGELFF. In nucleotides, the CDR3 is TGTGCCAGCAGTCAACAGGGGCGAGGCACCGGGGAGCTGTTTTTT.

The J gene is TRBJ1-5, the V gene TRBV19, with D possibly matching TRBD1 (6 bases). The CDR3 spans 13 residues. Germline values: CDR1 LNHDA, CDR2 SQIVND (reference sequence). V was clipped by 4 bases and J by 10 bases, with 14 bases between them. CDR3 region: CASSRGHPNPQHF. In DNA, the CDR3 is TGTGCCAGTAGTAGGGGACACCCGAACCCCCAGCATTTT.

The chain recombines TRBV6-6 with TRBJ1-2; TRBD1 matches 9 bases. The CDR3 runs to 15 residues. The germline CDR1 and CDR2 sequences are MNHNY and SVGAGI (reference sequence). V shed 5 bases and J 10 bases; nucleotides not matched to a gene: 14. The chain's CDR3 is CASSGGQGRRLAYTF. In DNA, the CDR3 is TGTGCCAGCAGTGGGGGACAGGGTAGAAGGTTAGCCTACACCTTC.

The rearrangement uses TRBV19 and TRBJ2-1; 14 bases map to TRBD2. Looked up from germline, CDR1 is LNHDA and CDR2 is SQIVND (reference sequence). V was pared by 6 bases and J by 10 bases, with 5 bases of the junction left unmatched. The CDR3 is 14 amino acids. The CDR3 here is CASSAGLAGGEQFF. The CDR3 nucleotides read TGTGCCAGTAGCGCCGGACTAGCGGGGGGCGAGCAGTTCTTC.

This sequence joins TRBV13 and TRBJ1-1, with D possibly matching TRBD1 (5 bases). Germline CDR1 PRHDT, CDR2 FYEKMQ (reference sequence). Trimming left V 4 bases short and J 6 bases short, with 18 bases between. This CDR3 is built from 15 residues. This CDR3 reads CASSWSSGGGAEAFF. The CDR3 DNA reads TGTGCCAGCAGCTGGTCATCCGGTGGAGGGGCTGAAGCTTTCTTT.

This clone appeared a few times. The chain combines TRBV5-1 with TRBJ1-1; no definite D call. The germline V and J ends were trimmed by 3 bases and 5 bases, with 14 bases remaining between them. In germline, CDR1 is SGHRS, CDR2 YFSETQ. This CDR3 has 14 amino acids. CDR3 region: CASSSDTTVTEAFF. In nucleotides, the CDR3 is TGCGCCAGCAGCTCTGACACCACGGTTACTGAAGCTTTCTTT.

V is TRBV7-9 and J is TRBJ2-1; 8 bases match TRBD2. After removal of 7 bases from V and 1 base from J, the junction contained 6 bases not matched to a gene. Germline V lookup: CDR1 SEHNR, CDR2 FQNEAQ (reference sequence). The CDR3 has 15 residues. The CDR3 protein is CASMEGLGSYNEQFF. CDR3 bases: TGTGCCAGCATGGAGGGACTAGGGTCCTACAATGAGCAGTTCTTC.

The chain has TRBV7-6 and TRBJ1-5; D gene uncertain. CDR3 size: 15 residues. V shed 3 bases and J shed 6 bases, with 15 bases lying between them. Germline V gene sequence: CDR1 SGHVS, CDR2 FNYEAQ. CDR3 amino acids: CASSFTSRFPQPQHF. The CDR3 bases are TGTGCCAGCAGCTTTACCTCCAGGTTTCCTCAGCCCCAGCATTTT. The variable domain in full, completed from reference TRBV7-6 and TRBJ1-5, reads GAGVSQSPRYKVTKRGQDVALRCDPISGHVSLYWYRQALGQGPEFLTYFNYEAQQDKSGLPNDRFSAERPEGSISTLTIQRTEQRDSAMYRCASSFTSRFPQPQHFGDGTRLSIL.

The chain recombines TRBV20-1 with TRBJ2-7; D ambiguous. The V end lost 6 bases, the J end lost 6 bases, and 12 bases lay between the germline ends. This CDR3 spans 11 amino acids. Germline assignment: CDR1 DFQATT and CDR2 SNEGSKA (reference sequence). CDR3 in amino acids: CSAPLELEQYF. The CDR3 DNA reads as TGCAGTGCGCCGTTAGAACTCGAGCAGTACTTC.

This rearrangement joins TRBV7-8 to TRBJ1-2; D unresolved. Germline V gives CDR1 SGHVS, CDR2 FQNEAQ. CDR3 length equals 13 residues. The V and J ends lost 0 bases and 7 bases respectively, with 9 bases between them. The CDR3, as DNA: TGTGCCAGCAGCTTAGCGGGCTCCGGTGGCTACACCTTC. Its translation is CASSLAGSGGYTF. The full variable domain, completed using reference TRBV7-8 and TRBJ1-2, is GAGVSQSPRYKVAKRGQDVALRCDPISGHVSLFWYQQALGQGPEFLTYFQNEAQLDKSGLPSDRFFAERPEGSVSTLKIQRTQQEDSAVYLCASSLAGSGGYTFGSGTRLTVV.

The rearrangement links TRBV2 to TRBJ2-3; D remains ambiguous. The V end lost 4 bases, the J end lost 4 bases, and 15 bases lay between the germline ends. Germline CDR1 SNHLY, CDR2 FYNNEI. This CDR3 comprises 15 residues. The CDR3 here is CASSVRSVRSDTQYF. In DNA form, the CDR3 reads TGTGCCAGCAGTGTGAGGTCGGTTAGATCAGATACGCAGTATTTT.

The genes are TRBV5-5 and TRBJ1-3; D is unclear. This CDR3 spans 15 amino acids. Germline CDR1 reads SGHKS; CDR2 reads YYEKEE (reference sequence). V lost 4 bases to trimming and J lost 0 bases, with 11 bases between them. CDR3 amino acids: CASSPRVHSGNTIYF. The CDR3 DNA reads as TGTGCCAGCAGCCCGAGGGTCCACTCTGGAAACACCATATATTTT.

The V gene is TRBV3-1 (or the pseudogene TRBV3-2), the J gene TRBJ2-3; maybe TRBD1 (5 bases). This CDR3 has 15 residues. Germline CDR1 and CDR2: LGHDT and YNNKEL (reference sequence). Trimming removed 4 bases from V and 0 bases from J, with 11 bases in between. CDR3 in amino acids: CASSPYRTSTDTQYF. The CDR3 DNA sequence: TGTGCCAGCAGCCCATACAGGACCAGCACAGATACGCAGTATTTT.

This clone was observed a single time. The CDR3 region is CASRTSGPYEQYF. In nucleotides, the CDR3 is TGTGCCAGCAGGACTAGCGGTCCCTACGAGCAGTACTTC. J is TRBJ2-7 and V is TRBV27, with 9 bases matching TRBD2. Losses at the gene ends were 6 bases for V and 2 bases for J; bases not matched to a gene: 2. CDR3 length: 13 residues. Germline CDR1 is MNHEY and CDR2 is SMNVEV (reference sequence).